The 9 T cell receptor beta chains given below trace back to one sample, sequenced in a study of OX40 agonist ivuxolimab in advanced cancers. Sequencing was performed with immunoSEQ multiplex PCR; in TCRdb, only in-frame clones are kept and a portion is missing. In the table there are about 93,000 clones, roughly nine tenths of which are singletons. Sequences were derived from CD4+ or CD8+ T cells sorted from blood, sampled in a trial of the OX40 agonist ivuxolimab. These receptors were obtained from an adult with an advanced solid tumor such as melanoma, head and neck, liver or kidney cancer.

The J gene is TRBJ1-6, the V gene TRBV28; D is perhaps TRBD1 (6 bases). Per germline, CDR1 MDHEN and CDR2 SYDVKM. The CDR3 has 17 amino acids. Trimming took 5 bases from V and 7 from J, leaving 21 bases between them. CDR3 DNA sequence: TGTGCCAGCAGTCCCCCGGGGGCGGGCGTAGGAAATTCACCCCTCCACTTT. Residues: CASSPPGAGVGNSPLHF. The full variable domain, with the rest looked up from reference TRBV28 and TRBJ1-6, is DVKVTQSSRYLVKRTGEKVFLECVQDMDHENMFWYRQDPGLGLRLIYFSYDVKMKEKGDIPEGYSVSREKKERFSLILESASTNQTSMYLCASSPPGAGVGNSPLHFGNGTRLTVT.

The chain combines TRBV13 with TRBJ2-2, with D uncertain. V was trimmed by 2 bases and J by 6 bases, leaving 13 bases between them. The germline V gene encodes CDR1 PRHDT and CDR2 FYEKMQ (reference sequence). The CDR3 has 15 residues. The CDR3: CASSLKFLSAGELFF. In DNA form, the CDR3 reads TGTGCCAGCAGCTTAAAGTTCCTAAGTGCCGGGGAGCTGTTTTTT.

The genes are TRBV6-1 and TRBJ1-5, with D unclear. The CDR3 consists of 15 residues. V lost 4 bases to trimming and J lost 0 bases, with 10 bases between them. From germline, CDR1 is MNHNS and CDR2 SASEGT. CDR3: CASSGPSGSNQPQHF. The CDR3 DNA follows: TGTGCCAGCAGTGGCCCCTCGGGTAGCAATCAGCCCCAGCATTTT.

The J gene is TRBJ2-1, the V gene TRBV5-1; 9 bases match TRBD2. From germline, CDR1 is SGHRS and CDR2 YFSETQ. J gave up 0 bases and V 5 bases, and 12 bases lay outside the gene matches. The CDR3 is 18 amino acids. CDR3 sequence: CASSPQPGSGGSYNEQFF. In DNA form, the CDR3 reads TGCGCCAGCAGTCCCCAACCCGGTAGCGGGGGCTCCTACAATGAGCAGTTCTTC.

In nucleotides, the CDR3 is TGTGCCAGCAGCTCCCGGACAGGGGGCCCCGCCTCCTACGAGCAGTACTTC. Translated, it gives CASSSRTGGPASYEQYF. This chain links TRBV5-4 with TRBJ2-7, with 11 bases identical to TRBD1. Germline CDR1 reads SGHNT; CDR2 reads YYREEE (reference sequence). The CDR3 sequence is 17 residues long. V lost 3 bases, J lost 0 bases, and 8 bases stayed unmatched.

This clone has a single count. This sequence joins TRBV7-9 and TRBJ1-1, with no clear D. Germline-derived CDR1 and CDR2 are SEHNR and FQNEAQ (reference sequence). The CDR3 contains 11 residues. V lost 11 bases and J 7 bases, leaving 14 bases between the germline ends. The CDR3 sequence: CALASGFEAFF. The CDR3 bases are TGTGCCCTTGCCTCCGGGTTTGAAGCTTTCTTT. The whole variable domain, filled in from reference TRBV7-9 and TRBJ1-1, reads DTGVSQNPRHKITKRGQNVTFRCDPISEHNRLYWYRQTLGQGPEFLTYFQNEAQLEKSRLLSDRFSAERPKGSFSTLEIQRTEQGDSAMYLCALASGFEAFFGQGTRLTVV.

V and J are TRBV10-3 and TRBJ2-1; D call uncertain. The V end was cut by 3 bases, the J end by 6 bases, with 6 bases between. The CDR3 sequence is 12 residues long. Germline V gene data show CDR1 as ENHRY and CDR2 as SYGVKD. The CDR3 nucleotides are TGTGCCATCAGTGATGGCGTCAATGAGCAGTTCTTC. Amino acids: CAISDGVNEQFF.

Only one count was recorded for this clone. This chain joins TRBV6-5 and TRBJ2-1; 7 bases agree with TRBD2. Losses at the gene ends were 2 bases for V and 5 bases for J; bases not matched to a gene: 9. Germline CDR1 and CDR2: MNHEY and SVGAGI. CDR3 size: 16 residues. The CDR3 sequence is CASSYDSGLTHNEQFF. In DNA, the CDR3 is TGTGCCAGCAGTTACGACTCGGGACTAACTCACAATGAGCAGTTCTTC.

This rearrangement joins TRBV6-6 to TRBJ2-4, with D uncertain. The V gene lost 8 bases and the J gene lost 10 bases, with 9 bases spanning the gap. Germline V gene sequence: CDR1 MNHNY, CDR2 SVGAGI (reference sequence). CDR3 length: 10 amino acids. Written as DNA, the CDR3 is TGTGCCAGCGGGTATAATATTCAGTACTTC. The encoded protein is CASGYNIQYF.